Sequencing of this TCR beta chain was carried out in a study of cytomegalovirus exposure and HLA in healthy donors. Separate from the 666-subject first cohort, the roughly 130-subject validation cohort was the one that the donors belonged to. This table comes from immunoSEQ multiplex PCR, and its TCRdb copy is limited to in-frame clones, with some not included. The data show 150,000 to 200,000 clones, 84% seen once. As concerns this clone: Its cognate antigen is unknown.

Per the germline V gene, CDR1 is SGHVS and CDR2 is FNYEAQ. The CDR3 runs 16 residues. V gave up 1 base and J gave up 4 bases, with 16 bases separating them. General observations from the study: Rare sequences made up most TCRs, while some public TCRs were found in many donors. TCR beta chains numbering more than 150 were designated cytomegalovirus-associated. In vitro checks showed that three CMV-associated chains really do target CMV antigens.

This clonotype was obtained from a man aged 18-30 years in good health and CMV-seropositive. Sequencing was carried out using PBMCs. V usage is TRBV7-6 and J usage is TRBJ1-2, with a weak D call TRBD1 (6 bases). The CDR3, as DNA: TGTGCCAGCAGCTTAGACGGGGGGGCACGCTCCTATGGCTACACCTTC. Translated: CASSLDGGARSYGYTF.